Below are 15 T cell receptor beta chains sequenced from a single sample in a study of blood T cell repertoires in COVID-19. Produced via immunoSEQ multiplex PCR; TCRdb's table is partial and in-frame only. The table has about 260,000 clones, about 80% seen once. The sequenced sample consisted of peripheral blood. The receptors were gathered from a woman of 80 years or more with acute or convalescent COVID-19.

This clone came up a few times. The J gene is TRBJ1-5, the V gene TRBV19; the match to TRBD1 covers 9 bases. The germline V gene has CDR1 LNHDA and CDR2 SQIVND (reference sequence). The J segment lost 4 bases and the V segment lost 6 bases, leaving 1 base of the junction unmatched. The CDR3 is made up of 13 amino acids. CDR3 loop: CASRGQGNQPQHF. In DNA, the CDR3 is TGTGCCAGTAGAGGACAGGGGAATCAGCCCCAGCATTTT. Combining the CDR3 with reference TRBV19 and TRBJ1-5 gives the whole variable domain DGGITQSPKYLFRKEGQNVTLSCEQNLNHDAMYWYRQDPGQGLRLIYYSQIVNDFQKGDIAEGYSVSREKKESFPLTVTSAQKNPTAFYLCASRGQGNQPQHFGDGTRLSIL.

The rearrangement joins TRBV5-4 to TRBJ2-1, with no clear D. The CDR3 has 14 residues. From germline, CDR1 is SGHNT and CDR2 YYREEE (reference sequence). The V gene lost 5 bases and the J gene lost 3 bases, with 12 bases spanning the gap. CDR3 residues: CASSPGVGYNEQFF. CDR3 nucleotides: TGTGCCAGCAGTCCCGGAGTGGGCTACAATGAGCAGTTCTTC.

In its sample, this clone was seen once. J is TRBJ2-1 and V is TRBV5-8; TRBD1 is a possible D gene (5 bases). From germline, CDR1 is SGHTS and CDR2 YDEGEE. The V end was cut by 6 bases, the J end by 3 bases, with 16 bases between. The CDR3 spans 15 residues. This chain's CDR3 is CASIRERGLYNEQFF. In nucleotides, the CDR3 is TGTGCCAGCATCCGCGAAAGGGGCCTCTACAATGAGCAGTTCTTC.

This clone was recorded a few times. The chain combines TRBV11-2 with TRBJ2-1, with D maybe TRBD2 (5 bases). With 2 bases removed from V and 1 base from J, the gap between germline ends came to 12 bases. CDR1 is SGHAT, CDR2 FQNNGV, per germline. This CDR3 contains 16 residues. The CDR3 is CASSLSLAHSYNEQFF. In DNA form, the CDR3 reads TGTGCCAGCAGCTTATCCCTAGCACATTCCTACAATGAGCAGTTCTTC.

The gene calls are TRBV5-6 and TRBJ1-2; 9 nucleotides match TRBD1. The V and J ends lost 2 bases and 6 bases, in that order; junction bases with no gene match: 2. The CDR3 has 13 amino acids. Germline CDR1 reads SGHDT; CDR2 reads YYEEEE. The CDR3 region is CASSFGQGNGYTF. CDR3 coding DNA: TGTGCCAGCAGCTTTGGACAGGGGAATGGCTACACCTTC.

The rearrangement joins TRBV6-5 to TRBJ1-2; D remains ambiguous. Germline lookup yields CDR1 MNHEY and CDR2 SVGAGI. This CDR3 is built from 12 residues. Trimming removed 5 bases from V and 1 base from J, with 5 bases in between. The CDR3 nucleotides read TGTGCCAGCAGTCAGGTTAACTATGGCTACACCTTC. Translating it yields CASSQVNYGYTF.

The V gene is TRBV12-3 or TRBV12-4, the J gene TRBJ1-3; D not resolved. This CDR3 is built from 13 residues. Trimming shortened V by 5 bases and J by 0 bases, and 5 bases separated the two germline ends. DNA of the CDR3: TGTGCCAGCAGTATACTCTCTGGAAACACCATATATTTT. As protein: CASSILSGNTIYF.

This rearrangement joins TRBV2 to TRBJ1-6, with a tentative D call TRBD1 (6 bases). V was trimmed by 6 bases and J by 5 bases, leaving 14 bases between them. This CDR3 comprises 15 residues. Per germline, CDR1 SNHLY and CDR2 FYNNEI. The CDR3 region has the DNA TGTGCCAGCAGATCCGGGACAAACAATAATTCACCCCTCCACTTT. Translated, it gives CASRSGTNNNSPLHF.

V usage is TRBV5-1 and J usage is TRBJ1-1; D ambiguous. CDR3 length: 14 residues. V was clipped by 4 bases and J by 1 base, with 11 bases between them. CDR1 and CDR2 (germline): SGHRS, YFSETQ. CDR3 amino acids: CASSLPTQNTEAFF. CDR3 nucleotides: TGCGCCAGCAGCCTGCCAACACAGAACACTGAAGCTTTCTTT.

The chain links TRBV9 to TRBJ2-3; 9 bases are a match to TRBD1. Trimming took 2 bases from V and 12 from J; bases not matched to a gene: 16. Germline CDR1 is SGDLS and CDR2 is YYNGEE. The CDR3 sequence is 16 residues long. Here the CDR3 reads CASSVTTGGARTPQYF. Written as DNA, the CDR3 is TGTGCCAGCAGCGTTACCACAGGGGGCGCCCGAACCCCTCAGTATTTT.

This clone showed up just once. CDR3 amino acids: CASSSSYTGELFF. CDR3 coding DNA: TGCGCCAGCAGCTCCTCCTACACCGGGGAGCTGTTTTTT. V gene TRBV5-1 combines with J gene TRBJ2-2; no reliable D call. V was clipped by 3 bases and J by 3 bases, with 6 bases between them. This CDR3 comprises 13 residues. The germline V gene has CDR1 SGHRS and CDR2 YFSETQ. The variable domain in full, with the rest retrieved from reference TRBV5-1 and TRBJ2-2, is KAGVTQTPRYLIKTRGQQVTLSCSPISGHRSVSWYQQTPGQGLQFLFEYFSETQRNKGNFPGRFSGRQFSNSRSEMNVSTLELGDSALYLCASSSSYTGELFFGEGSRLTVL.

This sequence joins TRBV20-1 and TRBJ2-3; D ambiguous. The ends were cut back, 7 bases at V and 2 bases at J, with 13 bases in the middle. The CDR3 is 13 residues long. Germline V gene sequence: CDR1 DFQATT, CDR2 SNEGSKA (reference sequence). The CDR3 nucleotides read TGCAGTGTTACTGACTTTTCCACAGATACGCAGTATTTT. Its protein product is CSVTDFSTDTQYF.

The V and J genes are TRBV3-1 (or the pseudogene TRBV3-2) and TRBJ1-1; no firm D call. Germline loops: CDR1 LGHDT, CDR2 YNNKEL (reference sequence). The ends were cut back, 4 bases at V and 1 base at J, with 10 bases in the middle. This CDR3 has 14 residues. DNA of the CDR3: TGTGCCAGCAGCCTACGACACCCGAACACTGAAGCTTTCTTT. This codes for CASSLRHPNTEAFF.

CDR3: CASSLTRVGLGPGKTQYF. CDR3 DNA: TGTGCCAGCAGCTTAACCCGTGTCGGACTAGGGCCGGGAAAGACCCAGTACTTC. The V and J genes are TRBV7-2 and TRBJ2-5; 7 bases agree with TRBD2. Unmatched junction bases numbered 18, after V lost 2 bases and J lost 6 bases. The CDR3 consists of 18 residues. The germline CDR1 and CDR2 sequences are SGHTA and FQGNSA.

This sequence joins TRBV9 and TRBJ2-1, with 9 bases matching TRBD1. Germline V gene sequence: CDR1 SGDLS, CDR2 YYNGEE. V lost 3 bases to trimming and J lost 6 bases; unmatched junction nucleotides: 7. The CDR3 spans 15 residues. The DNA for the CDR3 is TGTGCCAGCAGCGAGCGGGACAGGGTGGGCAATGAGCAGTTCTTC. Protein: CASSERDRVGNEQFF.